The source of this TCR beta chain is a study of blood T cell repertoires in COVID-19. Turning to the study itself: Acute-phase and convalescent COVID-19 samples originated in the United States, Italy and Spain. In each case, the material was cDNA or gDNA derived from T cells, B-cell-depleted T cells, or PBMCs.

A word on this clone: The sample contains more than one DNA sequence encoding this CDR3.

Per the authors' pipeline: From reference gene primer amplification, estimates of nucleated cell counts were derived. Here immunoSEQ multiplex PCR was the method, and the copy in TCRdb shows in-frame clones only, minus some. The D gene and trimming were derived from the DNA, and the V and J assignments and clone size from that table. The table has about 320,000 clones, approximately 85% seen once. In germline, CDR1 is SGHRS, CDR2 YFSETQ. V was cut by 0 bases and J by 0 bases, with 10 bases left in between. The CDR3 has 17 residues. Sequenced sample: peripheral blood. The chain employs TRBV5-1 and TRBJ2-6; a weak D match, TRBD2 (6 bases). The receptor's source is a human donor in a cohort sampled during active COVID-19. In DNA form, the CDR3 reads TGCGCCAGCAGCTTGGCCGGGGGTAACTCTGGGGCCAACGTCCTGACTTTC. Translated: CASSLAGGNSGANVLTF.